This T cell receptor beta chain was obtained from a study of regulatory T cells in long-lasting Graves disease. Assembly of TCR beta libraries relied on iRepertoire HTBI primers together with Arm-PCR of CDR3 regions. TCRdb re-called the multiplex PCR reads with MiXCR, one entry per CDR3 protein. Found here are about 400,000 distinct CDR3 sequences, roughly a sixth of them singletons; the top ten hold about 20%. Trimming cost V 2 bases and J 8 bases, with 12 bases left between them. CDR3 length: 13 residues. Germline V CDR1 and CDR2: LGHDT, YNNKEL (reference sequence). The time point denotes: newly diagnosed GD, antithyroid drugs for less than 3 months. PBMCs were the source of the RNA used for TCR sequencing. Study-wide findings and caveats: Repertoires from persistent disease leaned toward TRBV28, TRBJ1-2 and TRBJ2-5.

This clonotype was seen ten or more times. The antigen is undetermined. The sequence came from a female donor with Graves disease. The chain links TRBV3-1 to TRBJ1-2; a weak D match, TRBD1 (5 bases). The source material was peripheral blood mononuclear cells (PBMCs), sampled at new diagnosis, from a patient treated with antithyroid drugs. DNA of the CDR3: TGTGCCAGCAGCCAACAGGGTCTAGGAGGCTACACCTTC. Its translation: CASSQQGLGGYTF.